The clone carrying this T cell receptor (beta chain) was counted a single time. Enrolled through a virtual design, the participants were between about 18 and 100 years of age and came from about two dozen US areas. This record belongs to a study of blood T cell repertoires in COVID-19. Trimming cost V 5 bases and J 6 bases, with 17 bases left between them. The germline V gene encodes CDR1 SEHNR and CDR2 FQNEAQ (reference sequence). This CDR3 has 15 residues. Profiling relied on immunoSEQ multiplex PCR, and the TCRdb table lists in-frame clones only, not all of them. The repertoire holds around 300,000 clones, with over 75% as singletons.

The receptor was isolated from a woman aged 18-29 years who had recovered from COVID-19. The genes are TRBV7-9 and TRBJ1-3; D is possibly TRBD1 (5 bases). Sequenced sample: PBMCs or T cells enriched from blood (not recorded which). In nucleotides, the CDR3 is TGTGCCAGCAGCCCGGGGGGGGATCTGGAAAACACCATATATTTT. Encoded protein: CASSPGGDLENTIYF.